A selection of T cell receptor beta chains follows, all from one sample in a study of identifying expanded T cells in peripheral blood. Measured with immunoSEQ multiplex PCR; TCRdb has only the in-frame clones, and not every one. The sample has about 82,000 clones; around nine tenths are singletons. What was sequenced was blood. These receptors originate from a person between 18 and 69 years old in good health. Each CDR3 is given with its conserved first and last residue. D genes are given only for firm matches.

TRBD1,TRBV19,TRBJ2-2,TGTGCCAGTACTAGGGGACAGGGGACCGGGGAGCTGTTTTTT,CASTRGQGTGELFF
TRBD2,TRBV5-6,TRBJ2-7,TGTGCCAGCAGCTTGGAGGGCTACGGCGCGGGGGGACGCCAGTACTTC,CASSLEGYGAGGRQYF
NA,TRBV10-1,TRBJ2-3,TGCGCCAGCAGTGAGGAGGTCCCTAGCACAGATACGCAGTATTTT,CASSEEVPSTDTQYF
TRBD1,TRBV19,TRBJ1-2,TGTGCCAGTAGGGACAGGGATAGGGGCTATGGCTACACCTTC,CASRDRDRGYGYTF
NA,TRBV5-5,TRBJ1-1,TGTGCCAGCAGCTTGTGGGATACTGAAGCTTTCTTT,CASSLWDTEAFF
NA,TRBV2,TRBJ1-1,TGTGCCAGCAGTACTAGGGGTGACACTGAAGCTTTCTTT,CASSTRGDTEAFF
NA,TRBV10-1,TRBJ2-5,TGCGCCAGCAGTGACGACAAGGGGGGCTGGGAGACCCAGTACTTC,CASSDDKGGWETQYF
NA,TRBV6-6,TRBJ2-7,TGTGCCAGCAGGCCGACGGCGGGCGAGCAGTACTTC,CASRPTAGEQYF
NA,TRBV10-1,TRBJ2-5,TGCGCCAGCAGTGAGTCGGCTTCAGGGGAAGGGACCCAGTACTTC,CASSESASGEGTQYF
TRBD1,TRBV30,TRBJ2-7,TGTGCCTGGAGCCGGGACAGGGGGACCTACGAGCAGTACTTC,CAWSRDRGTYEQYF